The rows below give T cell receptor beta chains drawn from one sample of a study of blood T cells in healthy people across ages. MiXCR was run by TCRdb on the 5' RACE reads, yielding one entry per CDR3 protein. Here the sample spans approximately 1,700,000 distinct CDR3 sequences, around 42% being singletons. Sequenced input: blood. These receptors came from a human donor in good health. The CDR3 runs from the conserved cysteine through the conserved F or W. The order of the fields is V gene, D gene, J gene, CDR3 protein. D genes are given only for firm matches.

v_call: TRBV29-1; d_call: -; j_call: TRBJ2-1; cdr3_aa: CSAPVTGSSSYNEQFF
v_call: TRBV4-3; d_call: -; j_call: TRBJ1-6; cdr3_aa: CASSQTGVGNSPLHF
v_call: TRBV27; d_call: -; j_call: TRBJ2-4; cdr3_aa: CASSSDNRRSIQYF
v_call: TRBV5-1; d_call: -; j_call: TRBJ1-5; cdr3_aa: CASSSWGGQGQPQHF
v_call: TRBV6-5; d_call: -; j_call: TRBJ1-5; cdr3_aa: CASSSTPGSGGGSNQPQHF
v_call: TRBV4-3; d_call: -; j_call: TRBJ2-7; cdr3_aa: CASSQEWEIAYEQYF
v_call: TRBV12-3/TRBV12-4; d_call: TRBD1; j_call: TRBJ2-7; cdr3_aa: CASTYAGGTYEQYF
v_call: TRBV9; d_call: TRBD1; j_call: TRBJ1-2; cdr3_aa: CASSVGGRGCDYGYTF
v_call: TRBV7-2; d_call: TRBD2; j_call: TRBJ2-3; cdr3_aa: CASSLAGGVDTQYF
v_call: TRBV7-8; d_call: TRBD1; j_call: TRBJ2-1; cdr3_aa: CASSFKTGAPFGEQFF
v_call: TRBV20-1; d_call: -; j_call: TRBJ1-5; cdr3_aa: CSARNTLRSQPQHF
v_call: TRBV20-1; d_call: -; j_call: TRBJ2-7; cdr3_aa: CSARTEPLYEQYF
v_call: TRBV24-1; d_call: TRBD1; j_call: TRBJ1-5; cdr3_aa: CATSDSTGDFGQPQHF
v_call: TRBV5-1; d_call: -; j_call: TRBJ2-6; cdr3_aa: CASSSLRDGANVLTF
v_call: TRBV5-1; d_call: -; j_call: TRBJ2-1; cdr3_aa: CASSLAVEAYNEQFF
v_call: TRBV6-5; d_call: -; j_call: TRBJ2-1; cdr3_aa: CASSTRGAGNEQFF
v_call: TRBV29-1; d_call: -; j_call: TRBJ2-1; cdr3_aa: CSAKGHLTKTEQFF
v_call: TRBV21-1; d_call: -; j_call: TRBJ1-2; cdr3_aa: CASSKGKGRREAGYTF
v_call: TRBV6-2/TRBV6-3; d_call: TRBD2; j_call: TRBJ2-1; cdr3_aa: CASRSSGGAETQFF
v_call: TRBV6-1; d_call: -; j_call: TRBJ2-1; cdr3_aa: CASSSGYHTYNEQFF
v_call: TRBV28; d_call: TRBD2; j_call: TRBJ2-4; cdr3_aa: CASSYTRGGGENIQYF
v_call: TRBV28; d_call: -; j_call: TRBJ2-7; cdr3_aa: CASSFSLNEQYF
v_call: TRBV20-1; d_call: -; j_call: TRBJ2-7; cdr3_aa: CSARGWQGGSYEQYF
v_call: TRBV7-3; d_call: -; j_call: TRBJ2-5; cdr3_aa: CASSRNYEETQYF
v_call: TRBV27; d_call: -; j_call: TRBJ2-7; cdr3_aa: CASSHSVGSSYEQYF